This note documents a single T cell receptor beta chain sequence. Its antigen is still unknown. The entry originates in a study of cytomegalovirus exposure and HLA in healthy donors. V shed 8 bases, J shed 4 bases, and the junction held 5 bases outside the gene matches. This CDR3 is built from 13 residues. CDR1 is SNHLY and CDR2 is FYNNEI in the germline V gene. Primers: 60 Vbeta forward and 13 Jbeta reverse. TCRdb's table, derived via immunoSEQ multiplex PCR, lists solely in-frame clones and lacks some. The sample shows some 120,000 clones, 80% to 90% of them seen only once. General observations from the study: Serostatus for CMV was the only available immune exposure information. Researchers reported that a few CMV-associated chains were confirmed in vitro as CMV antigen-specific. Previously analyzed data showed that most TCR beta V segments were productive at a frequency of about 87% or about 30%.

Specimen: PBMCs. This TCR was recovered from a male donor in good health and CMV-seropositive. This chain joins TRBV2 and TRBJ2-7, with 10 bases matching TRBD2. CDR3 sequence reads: CASGLAGGYEQYF. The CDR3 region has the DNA TGTGCCAGCGGGTTAGCGGGGGGTTACGAGCAGTACTTC.